This T cell receptor (beta chain) was sequenced in a study of T cells of healthy individuals (dated by TCRdb to 2016 to 2019). Comments on this clonotype: The antigen it recognizes is unknown. The sample holds no much larger clone one base away, and base qualities are not on file.

CDR1 and CDR2, per the germline V gene, are WSHSY and SAAADI. Trimming removed 7 bases from V and 2 bases from J; the gene matches leave 2 bases unexplained. The CDR3 starts with the cysteine, ends with the phenylalanine, and has 14 residues. Of the read, only the CDR3 DNA is kept; its 42 bases are in frame from base 1. Libraries came from 5' RACE. The sequencer listed for this sample is Illumina MiSeq. TCRdb trimmed public reads at Q25 via fastp, called clones via MiXCR and kept in-frame beta chains. Here each entry gathers all rows of one CDR3 protein and keeps the most common genes and DNA. This sample has 85,000 to 100,000 distinct CDR3 sequences in its table, and roughly 15% of those were observed once. The ten most abundant clones make up more than 5.5% of the sample.

The TCR was taken from a human donor in good health. The chain is assembled from TRBV10-2 and TRBJ1-5; 10 bases in the junction line up with TRBD1. The DNA is TGCGCCAGCACCGGGACAGGGGGCAATCAGCCCCAGCATTTT. It specifies CASTGTGGNQPQHF.